This T cell receptor beta chain was documented in a study of blood T cell repertoires in COVID-19. As for the study in general: COVID-19 samples collected from the United States, Italy and Spain covered acute and convalescent phases. PBMCs, B-cell-depleted T cells, or T cells were the source of the cDNA or gDNA that made up the material.

The CDR3 totals 15 residues. CDR1 SGHTA and CDR2 FQGTGA come from the germline V gene. V was trimmed by 2 bases and J by 4 bases, leaving 12 bases between them. Authors' methods: Researchers report that nucleated cell counts were estimated from reference gene primer amplification. Sequenced by immunoSEQ multiplex PCR; TCRdb stores in-frame clones only, minus some. V and J calls and clone size follow that table, whereas D and trimming were derived from the DNA. Counted here are around 140,000 clones, just under 90% occurring once; the ten biggest clones make up approximately 9%. Input material: peripheral blood. The sequence derives from a woman aged 45 to 65 with active or convalescent COVID-19. The V call is TRBV7-3, the J call TRBJ2-1; weak D call: TRBD2 (6 bases). Here the CDR3 DNA reads TGTGCCAGCAGCTTAGGGAGGACTAATTACAATGAGCAGTTCTTC. This sequence encodes CASSLGRTNYNEQFF. Variable domain in full (rest from reference TRBV7-3 and TRBJ2-1): GAGVSQTPSNKVTEKGKYVELRCDPISGHTALYWYRQSLGQGPEFLIYFQGTGAADDSGLPNDRFFAVRPEGSVSTLKIQRTERGDSAVYLCASSLGRTNYNEQFFGPGTRLTVL.